A single sample gave rise to the 24 T cell receptor beta chains below, sequenced in a study of cytomegalovirus exposure and HLA in healthy donors. Data came from immunoSEQ multiplex PCR; TCRdb stores just in-frame clones and leaves some out. Seen here are 65,000 or so clones, around 96% observed once, and the top ten hold about 4.3%. Sequencing was carried out using PBMCs. The receptors shown here come from a man aged 18 to 29 in good health and CMV-seropositive.

The chain combines TRBV7-9 with TRBJ1-1; no firm D call. V was pared by 7 bases and J by 4 bases, with 19 bases between. The CDR3 runs 15 residues. Germline V gives CDR1 SEHNR, CDR2 FQNEAQ (reference sequence). CDR3 sequence reads: CASTERGGLSTEAFF. In DNA, the CDR3 is TGTGCCAGCACCGAACGGGGAGGCTTGAGCACTGAAGCTTTCTTT.

The rearrangement uses TRBV28 and TRBJ2-5; 14 nucleotides match TRBD2. V trimming: 5 bases; J trimming: 1 base; junction bases outside the gene matches: 9. From germline, CDR1 is MDHEN and CDR2 SYDVKM. CDR3 length equals 18 residues. The CDR3 DNA follows: TGTGCCAGCAGTCCTGGGACTAGCGGGAGTCCCCCCCAAGAGACCCAGTACTTC. Its translation: CASSPGTSGSPPQETQYF.

The rearrangement joins TRBV6-5 to TRBJ2-7; 11 bases match TRBD2. Per germline, CDR1 MNHEY and CDR2 SVGAGI. V lost 7 bases and J lost 3; bases outside the gene matches: 8. The CDR3 length is 15 residues. CDR3 nucleotide sequence: TGTGCCAGCACCTCGACTAGCGGGGAGGTCTACGAGCAGTACTTC. Residues: CASTSTSGEVYEQYF.

The chain uses TRBV12-5 and TRBJ1-1, with D possibly TRBD1 on 5 matching bases. The CDR3 runs 11 residues. V was shortened by 7 bases and J by 11 bases, with 14 bases between the two germline ends. Germline V gives CDR1 LGHNT, CDR2 FRNRAP. CDR3 loop: CASAPGGNAFF. CDR3 bases: TGTGCTAGTGCCCCGGGGGGGAACGCTTTCTTT. Together with reference TRBV12-5 and TRBJ1-1, the CDR3 gives the full variable domain: DARVTQTPRHKVTEMGQEVTMRCQPILGHNTVFWYRQTMMQGLELLAYFRNRAPLDDSGMPKDRFSAEMPDATLATLKIQPSEPRDSAVYFCASAPGGNAFFGQGTRLTVV.

This rearrangement joins TRBV7-9 to TRBJ1-2, with a tentative D call TRBD1 (6 bases). Between the trimmed V and J ends, which lost 8 bases and 6 bases, there was a span of 13 bases. Per germline, CDR1 SEHNR and CDR2 FQNEAQ (reference sequence). This CDR3 has 12 amino acids. CDR3 DNA sequence: TGTGCCAGCGGGGGCTGGGGGCATGGCTACACCTTC. It yields the protein CASGGWGHGYTF.

The V gene is TRBV4-1, the J gene TRBJ2-1, with TRBD2 identical over 11 bases. CDR3 length: 20 residues. CDR1 and CDR2 from the germline V gene are MGHRA and YSYEKL. Unmatched junction bases numbered 11, after V lost 1 base and J lost 0 bases. Written as DNA, the CDR3 is TGCGCCAGCAGCCAAGTCTTTAGCGGGGGGGTCTTGAGCTCCTACAATGAGCAGTTCTTC. Translation gives CASSQVFSGGVLSSYNEQFF.

The chain links TRBV30 to TRBJ2-1; D unclear. Germline-derived CDR1 and CDR2 are GTSNPN and SVGIG (reference sequence). The CDR3 sequence is 12 residues long. The V gene lost 0 bases and the J gene lost 6 bases, with 6 bases spanning the gap. In DNA form, the CDR3 reads TGTGCCTGGAGTGTTAACAGCAATGAGCAGTTCTTC. Its protein product is CAWSVNSNEQFF.

In this sample, this clone turned up once. The chain uses TRBV4-1 and TRBJ1-2, with D possibly matching TRBD1 (5 bases). The CDR3 has 16 residues. V was pared by 0 bases and J by 2 bases, with 13 bases between. Germline CDR1 MGHRA, CDR2 YSYEKL. The CDR3 DNA follows: TGCGCCAGCAGCCAAGAAGGAGGGGCGATAAACTATGGCTACACCTTC. It specifies CASSQEGGAINYGYTF.

V and J are TRBV7-6 and TRBJ2-1; 9 positions match TRBD2. V trimming: 5 bases; J trimming: 7 bases; junction bases outside the gene matches: 21. Germline V CDR1 and CDR2: SGHVS, FNYEAQ. The CDR3 runs 19 residues. CDR3 nucleotides: TGTGCCAGCAGCCCCTCAAGTATTCAACCGGGACTAGCTTTGAATGAGCAGTTCTTC. This gives the protein CASSPSSIQPGLALNEQFF.

The CDR3 coding sequence is TGTGCCAGCAGTTTGCACAGGGGGCCTTTAAACCTGAGGTCCTACAATGAGCAGTTCTTC. Translation gives CASSLHRGPLNLRSYNEQFF. The V call is TRBV28, the J call TRBJ2-1; 9 positions agree with TRBD1. The germline gives CDR1 MDHEN, CDR2 SYDVKM. V lost 3 bases, J lost 1 base, and 16 bases stayed unmatched. The CDR3 is 20 amino acids. The full variable domain, completed using reference TRBV28 and TRBJ2-1, is DVKVTQSSRYLVKRTGEKVFLECVQDMDHENMFWYRQDPGLGLRLIYFSYDVKMKEKGDIPEGYSVSREKKERFSLILESASTNQTSMYLCASSLHRGPLNLRSYNEQFFGPGTRLTVL.

The chain couples TRBV27 to TRBJ2-7; unclear D gene. CDR1 and CDR2 from the germline V gene are MNHEY and SMNVEV (reference sequence). The V end was cut by 3 bases, the J end by 0 bases, with 6 bases between. The CDR3 extends over 13 amino acids. The CDR3 spells CASSFRVSYEQYF. In DNA, the CDR3 is TGTGCCAGCAGTTTCCGGGTCTCCTACGAGCAGTACTTC.

This clone was picked up one time. The chain uses TRBV18 and TRBJ2-1; the D gene is possibly TRBD1 (7 bases). The CDR3 is 19 residues long. V was trimmed by 0 bases and J by 1 base, leaving 19 bases between them. Germline CDR1 is KGHSH and CDR2 is LQKENI. The CDR3 region has the DNA TGTGCCAGCTCACCACCCAGGGCGGGGTCAGGGGGATCCTACAATGAGCAGTTCTTC. This sequence encodes CASSPPRAGSGGSYNEQFF.

This rearrangement joins TRBV7-2 to TRBJ1-2, with D tentatively TRBD1 (6 bases). Between the trimmed V and J ends, which lost 1 base and 2 bases, there was a span of 17 bases. Germline CDR1 reads SGHTA; CDR2 reads FQGNSA. The CDR3 contains 17 residues. CDR3 amino acids: CASSLVVRAGVNYGYTF. CDR3 nucleotide sequence: TGTGCCAGCAGCTTAGTAGTTAGGGCAGGGGTCAACTATGGCTACACCTTC.

This chain joins TRBV9 and TRBJ2-3; 8 nucleotides match TRBD2. V shed 3 bases, J shed 3 bases, and the junction held 18 bases outside the gene matches. CDR3 length: 19 residues. Per germline, CDR1 SGDLS and CDR2 YYNGEE. The CDR3 protein is CASSASGAGGSLGTDTQYF. The CDR3 DNA reads TGTGCCAGCAGCGCCTCCGGGGCGGGAGGAAGTCTGGGAACAGATACGCAGTATTTT.

V usage is TRBV6-1 and J usage is TRBJ1-1; tentative D call: TRBD1 (6 bases). Germline-derived CDR1 and CDR2 are MNHNS and SASEGT. Trimming shortened V by 0 bases and J by 6 bases, and 11 bases separated the two germline ends. The CDR3 totals 14 residues. The CDR3 sequence: CASSEAQGVPEAFF. CDR3 nucleotides: TGTGCCAGCAGTGAAGCACAGGGAGTCCCTGAAGCTTTCTTT.

The gene calls are TRBV10-3 and TRBJ1-2; 12 positions match TRBD1. V lost 5 bases, J lost 3 bases, and 7 bases stayed unmatched. Per the germline V gene, CDR1 is ENHRY and CDR2 is SYGVKD. The CDR3 runs 16 residues. CDR3 loop: CAISTTGTGGHYGYTF. Here the CDR3 DNA reads TGTGCCATCAGTACCACCGGGACAGGGGGCCACTATGGCTACACCTTC.

This clone was seen a single time. The chain has TRBV29-1 and TRBJ2-5; D might be TRBD2 (7 bases). Germline CDR1 and CDR2: SQVTM and ANQGSEA. CDR3 size: 13 residues. V was shortened by 2 bases and J by 1 base, with 8 bases between the two germline ends. In DNA form, the CDR3 reads TGCAGCGTTGAAAGGGGGGGCCAAGAGACCCAGTACTTC. This gives the protein CSVERGGQETQYF.

The chain carries TRBV6-1 and TRBJ2-1, with D unclear. V lost 5 bases and J 9 bases, leaving 8 bases between the germline ends. Germline V CDR1 and CDR2: MNHNS, SASEGT. The CDR3 extends over 11 amino acids. The CDR3 bases are TGTGCCAGCAGTTTAGACACTGAGCAGTTCTTC. It yields the protein CASSLDTEQFF.

This chain connects TRBV7-9 to TRBJ2-3; TRBD1 matches at 7 bases. Per germline, CDR1 SEHNR and CDR2 FQNEAQ (reference sequence). Unmatched junction bases numbered 5, after V lost 5 bases and J lost 3 bases. The CDR3 consists of 14 residues. The CDR3 spells CASSTSTGTDTQYF. CDR3 nucleotides: TGTGCCAGCAGCACGTCGACAGGGACAGATACGCAGTATTTT.

CDR3 in amino acids: CASSFGQESTDTQYF. The CDR3 DNA reads as TGTGCCAGCAGCTTTGGACAGGAAAGCACAGATACGCAGTATTTT. The chain combines TRBV7-9 with TRBJ2-3; 7 bases fit TRBD1. The V and J ends lost 3 bases and 0 bases, in that order; junction bases with no gene match: 3. CDR1 is SEHNR, CDR2 FQNEAQ, per germline (reference sequence). The CDR3 contains 15 residues.

The V call is TRBV12-5, the J call TRBJ2-3, with 8 bases matching TRBD1. The germline CDR1 and CDR2 sequences are LGHNT and FRNRAP. V dropped 0 bases and J dropped 2; count of bases not matched to a gene: 13. The CDR3 has 19 residues. The CDR3 region is CASGLVLGTQDRATDTQYF. The CDR3 DNA follows: TGTGCTAGTGGTTTGGTATTGGGGACGCAGGACAGGGCCACAGATACGCAGTATTTT.

The J gene is TRBJ1-1, the V gene TRBV11-3; no clear D. Trimming pared 5 bases from V and 3 bases from J, leaving 10 bases between. The CDR3 totals 13 residues. In germline, CDR1 is SGHNT, CDR2 YENEEA. The CDR3, as DNA: TGTGCCAGCAGCAGAGGGCGTGACACTGAAGCTTTCTTT. Its translation is CASSRGRDTEAFF.

This clone showed up just once. The chain links TRBV14 to TRBJ2-1; 9 nucleotides agree with TRBD2. CDR1 SGHDN and CDR2 FVKESK come from the germline V gene. The CDR3 extends over 16 amino acids. The V gene end was trimmed by 4 bases and the J gene end by 2 bases; junction bases not matched to a gene: 6. The DNA of the CDR3 is TGTGCCAGCAGCCCCCAACTAGCGGGCCCCTACAATGAGCAGTTCTTC. Its protein product is CASSPQLAGPYNEQFF. The full variable domain, in which reference TRBV14 and TRBJ2-1 provide the parts outside the CDR3, is EAGVTQFPSHSVIEKGQTVTLRCDPISGHDNLYWYRRVMGKEIKFLLHFVKESKQDESGMPNNRFLAERTGGTYSTLKVQPAELEDSGVYFCASSPQLAGPYNEQFFGPGTRLTVL.

This clone was counted a single time. The chain carries TRBV7-2 and TRBJ2-7, with a weak D call TRBD1 (5 bases). The CDR3 has 14 amino acids. The V end lost 3 bases, the J end lost 0 bases, and 9 bases lay between the germline ends. Germline CDR1 SGHTA, CDR2 FQGNSA. The CDR3 region is CASSFHQGSYEQYF. The CDR3 bases are TGTGCCAGCAGCTTCCACCAGGGCTCCTACGAGCAGTACTTC.